A single sample is the source of the 14 T cell receptor beta chains below, sequenced in a study of naive and memory T cell subsets. Two oligonucleotides, mixed equimolar, formed the beta constant-region primer covering TRBC1 and TRBC2. TCRdb re-called the UMI-ligation and nested PCR reads through MiXCR, storing one row per CDR3 protein. Of around 90,000 distinct CDR3 sequences in the sample, roughly 7% were seen once. The sequenced material came from central memory CD4+ T cells from blood. All receptors derive from a human donor in good health.

This clonotype was seen ten or more times. The gene calls are TRBV20-1 and TRBJ2-3; maybe TRBD2 (6 bases). CDR1 and CDR2 (germline): DFQATT, SNEGSKA (reference sequence). The CDR3 loop spans 13 amino acids. The V end was cut by 1 base, the J end by 3 bases, with 8 bases between. The CDR3 sequence: CSARGGETDTQYF. In DNA, the CDR3 is TGCAGTGCTAGAGGCGGGGAGACAGATACGCAGTATTTT.

This clonotype was seen ten or more times. The chain has TRBV20-1 and TRBJ2-3, with D uncertain. The CDR3 length is 11 residues. CDR1 and CDR2 from the germline V gene are DFQATT and SNEGSKA (reference sequence). The germline V and J ends were trimmed by 3 bases and 6 bases, with 7 bases remaining between them. CDR3: CSASRADTQYF. The CDR3 DNA follows: TGCAGTGCTAGTAGAGCGGATACGCAGTATTTT.

This clonotype has a count of ten or more. The chain links TRBV3-1 to TRBJ1-5; D may be TRBD1 (5 bases). Germline loops: CDR1 LGHDT, CDR2 YNNKEL (reference sequence). With 0 bases removed from V and 6 bases from J, the gap between germline ends came to 18 bases. The CDR3 extends over 17 amino acids. The CDR3 DNA is TGTGCCAGCAGCCAAGACCGGCCAGGGACTCGAACTCAGCCCCAGCATTTT. Its translation is CASSQDRPGTRTQPQHF.

The table lists this clonotype with a few counts. The J gene is TRBJ1-2, the V gene TRBV4-2; no firm D call. V was trimmed by 0 bases and J by 0 bases, leaving 8 bases between them. This CDR3 contains 15 residues. CDR1 is LGHNA, CDR2 YNFKEQ, per germline. The CDR3 DNA follows: TGTGCCAGCAGCCAAGACGGCCAGCCTAACTATGGCTACACCTTC. This translates into CASSQDGQPNYGYTF.

This clonotype was found many times. The gene calls are TRBV7-2 and TRBJ2-7, with D tentatively TRBD1 (6 bases). The CDR3 sequence is 13 residues long. CDR1 SGHTA and CDR2 FQGNSA come from the germline V gene. V was clipped by 6 bases and J by 2 bases, with 11 bases between them. The CDR3 region has the DNA TGTGCCAGCAGTCCGACAGGAGCCTACGAGCAGTACTTC. This translates into CASSPTGAYEQYF.

V usage is TRBV5-4 and J usage is TRBJ1-1; D call uncertain. Germline values: CDR1 SGHNT, CDR2 YYREEE (reference sequence). V lost 1 base and J lost 2, with 6 bases in between. The CDR3 runs 13 residues. The CDR3: CASSLNYNTEAFF. As DNA, the CDR3 is TGTGCCAGCAGCTTGAATTATAACACTGAAGCTTTCTTT.

This clonotype appeared many times. The rearrangement links TRBV12-3 or TRBV12-4 to TRBJ2-3; TRBD2 matches 14 bases. This CDR3 comprises 18 residues. With 7 bases clipped from V and 4 bases from J, the junction kept 13 bases outside the gene matches. As DNA, the CDR3 is TGTGCCAGCACCCCGAGGACTAGCGGGGGGCAGGTTCCAGATACGCAGTATTTT. Translating it yields CASTPRTSGGQVPDTQYF.

This clonotype was recorded at least ten times. The chain links TRBV20-1 to TRBJ1-2, with D possibly TRBD1 on 6 matching bases. With 0 bases removed from V and 4 bases from J, the gap between germline ends came to 9 bases. The CDR3 is 13 residues long. Per the germline V gene, CDR1 is DFQATT and CDR2 is SNEGSKA (reference sequence). In nucleotides, the CDR3 is TGCAGTGCTAGAGATGAGGGGGGCTATGGCTACACCTTC. It is translated as CSARDEGGYGYTF.

Note on this clonotype: A much larger clonotype is one base distant, so this may be a read error. V gene TRBV6-1 combines with J gene TRBJ2-3, with D possibly matching TRBD2 (6 bases). CDR3 length equals 15 residues. V dropped 3 bases and J dropped 4 bases, with 14 bases sitting between them. The germline V gene has CDR1 MNHNS and CDR2 SASEGT. The CDR3 loop reads CASSDVGRNPDTQYF. CDR3 nucleotides: TGTGCCAGCAGTGATGTGGGGAGGAATCCAGATACGCAGTATTTT.

This chain links TRBV29-1 with TRBJ2-3, with 12 bases matching TRBD2. CDR3 length equals 22 residues. Trimming took 0 bases from V and 4 from J; bases not matched to a gene: 23. Germline values: CDR1 SQVTM, CDR2 ANQGSEA. CDR3 nucleotide sequence: TGCAGCGTTGAAGATCGGAGCCGGGGGGGGGCTAGCGGGAGGGCCCCGGCAGATACGCAGTATTTT. It yields the protein CSVEDRSRGGASGRAPADTQYF.

This clonotype has ten or more counts. CDR3 loop: CASSLTHEQYF. The CDR3 bases are TGTGCCAGCAGCTTAACCCACGAGCAGTACTTC. The rearrangement joins TRBV7-2 to TRBJ2-7; no firm D call. The V gene lost 2 bases and the J gene lost 5 bases, with 4 bases spanning the gap. Germline CDR1 SGHTA, CDR2 FQGNSA. The length of the CDR3 is 11 residues. Full variable domain (missing parts from reference TRBV7-2 and TRBJ2-7): GAGVSQSPSNKVTEKGKDVELRCDPISGHTALYWYRQSLGQGLEFLIYFQGNSAPDKSGLPSDRFSAERTGGSVSTLTIQRTQQEDSAVYLCASSLTHEQYFGPGTRLTVT.

The chain combines TRBV10-3 with TRBJ2-7; D gene ambiguous. This CDR3 is 14 amino acids long. V was trimmed by 0 bases and J by 8 bases, leaving 14 bases between them. Germline loops: CDR1 ENHRY, CDR2 SYGVKD. The CDR3 nucleotides are TGTGCCATCAGTGAGTCGGCTGTCCCTACGAAGCAGTACTTC. Translating gives CAISESAVPTKQYF.

Points on this clonotype: A much more abundant neighbour one base away suggests this may be a read error. The rearrangement joins TRBV5-1 to TRBJ1-1, with a possible D match to TRBD1 (6 bases). Germline V gene data show CDR1 as SGHRS and CDR2 as YFSETQ. CDR3 size: 17 residues. CDR3 sequence (DNA): TGCGCCAGCAGCCCCACAGCCCGAACAGGGATGAACACTAAAGCTTTCTTT. Its translation: CASSPTARTGMNTKAFF.

This clonotype occurred a few times. The V gene is TRBV20-1, the J gene TRBJ2-7, with D possibly being TRBD1 (5 bases). The germline V gene has CDR1 DFQATT and CDR2 SNEGSKA (reference sequence). V was shortened by 0 bases and J by 2 bases, with 17 bases between the two germline ends. This CDR3 has 16 amino acids. The CDR3 DNA reads as TGCAGTGCTAGAGATACAGGATCGACAACCCCCTACGAGCAGTACTTC. Protein sequence: CSARDTGSTTPYEQYF.